This TCR beta chain is drawn from a study of metastatic and nonmetastatic thyroid tumors. Background on the study: Repertoires of blood and of tissue (tumor or nodule) from malignant and benign thyroid patients were compared. Overall study findings and caveats: The reported finding was significantly higher TCR beta diversity in malignant thyroid tumors relative to benign nodules, in blood and tumor.

In the original workflow: The study's classifier, a distant-metastasis tool for papillary thyroid cancer, was built using CDR3 differences across clinicopathological groups. TCRdb called clones again from the PCR reads with MiXCR. The V and J calls come from TCRdb's annotation, not from the publication. This sample yields about 24,000 clones, of which roughly a fifth are seen a single time; roughly 5% belongs to the top ten. Each patient came to thyroid surgery without any prior treatment (of any kind). This clone was detected many times. Its antigen remains unidentified. The V end lost 3 bases, the J end lost 7 bases, and 10 bases lay between the germline ends. Germline assignment: CDR1 SGHTA and CDR2 FQGNSA. The CDR3 contains 12 residues.

The chain has TRBV7-2 and TRBJ2-7, with D unresolved. Sequenced: blood. This receptor was obtained from a male donor with papillary thyroid cancer or a benign thyroid nodule (not recorded which). Some clones in this sample may be carry-over from other donors' samples. The CDR3 DNA follows: TGTGCCAGCAGCTTTGTATTCGGGGAGCAGTACTTC. It translates to CASSFVFGEQYF.